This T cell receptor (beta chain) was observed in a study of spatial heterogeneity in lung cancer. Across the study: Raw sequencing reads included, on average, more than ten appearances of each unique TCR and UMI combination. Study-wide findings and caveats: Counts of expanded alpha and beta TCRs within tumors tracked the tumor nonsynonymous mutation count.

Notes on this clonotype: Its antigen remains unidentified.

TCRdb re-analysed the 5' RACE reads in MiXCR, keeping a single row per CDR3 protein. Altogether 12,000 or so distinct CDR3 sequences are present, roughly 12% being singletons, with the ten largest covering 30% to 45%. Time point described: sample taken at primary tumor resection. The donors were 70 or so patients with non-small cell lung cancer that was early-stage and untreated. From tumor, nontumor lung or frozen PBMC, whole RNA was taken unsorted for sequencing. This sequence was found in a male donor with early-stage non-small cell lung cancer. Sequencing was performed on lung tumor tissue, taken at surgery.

The CDR3 spells CATSEGVRGFAETQYF. DNA for the CDR3: TGTGCCACCAGTGAGGGGGTAAGAGGCTTCGCGGAGACCCAGTACTTC. The chain employs TRBV24-1 and TRBJ2-5; the D call may be TRBD1 or TRBD2 (5 bases each). The CDR3 runs to 16 residues. Trimming stripped 4 bases from V and 5 bases from J, with 19 bases between. Germline-derived CDR1 and CDR2 are KGHDR and SFDVKD.